The 32 T cell receptor beta chains below all came from one sample that was sequenced in a study of OX40 agonist ivuxolimab in advanced cancers. Clones were read by immunoSEQ multiplex PCR, and TCRdb kept only the in-frame ones, dropping some. The sample lists 45,000 or so clones; approximately 80% were seen once. Sequenced material: CD4+ or CD8+ T cells sorted from blood, taken in a trial of the OX40 agonist ivuxolimab. The source is an adult with an advanced solid tumor such as melanoma, head and neck, liver or kidney cancer.

Here the CDR3 reads CASSPGTGSSYNEQFF. CDR3 bases: TGTGCCAGCTCACCTGGAACAGGAAGCTCCTACAATGAGCAGTTCTTC. The rearrangement links TRBV18 to TRBJ2-1; D might be TRBD1 (5 bases). The CDR3 has 16 residues. The V gene's germline CDR1 is KGHSH and CDR2 LQKENI. The V and J ends lost 3 bases and 0 bases respectively, with 12 bases between them.

This chain links TRBV6-4 with TRBJ2-3; 9 bases are shared with TRBD1. Germline V gene lookup returns CDR1 MRHNA and CDR2 SNTAGT. V shed 6 bases, J shed 10 bases, and the junction held 14 bases outside the gene matches. CDR3 size: 15 residues. Here the CDR3 reads CASSEIPGQGFAQYF. The CDR3 DNA reads TGTGCCAGCAGCGAAATACCGGGACAGGGATTTGCGCAGTATTTT.

The chain links TRBV7-8 to TRBJ1-2; D might be TRBD1 (5 bases). V was pared by 5 bases and J by 8 bases, with 12 bases between. The CDR3 consists of 12 residues. Germline V gene data show CDR1 as SGHVS and CDR2 as FQNEAQ. The DNA of the CDR3 is TGTGCCAGCAGCGCCCAGGGTTACGGCTACACCTTC. This encodes CASSAQGYGYTF.

The rearrangement uses TRBV7-2 and TRBJ2-4, with D perhaps TRBD1 (6 bases). V dropped 2 bases and J dropped 7 bases, with 15 bases sitting between them. This CDR3 is built from 15 residues. Germline-derived CDR1 and CDR2 are SGHTA and FQGNSA. As DNA, the CDR3 is TGTGCCAGCAGCTTAACTTTCGGGCAGGGGAACATTCAGTACTTC. It translates to CASSLTFGQGNIQYF.

CDR3 coding DNA: TGTGCCAGCAGACCGGGACCCGGGACAGGAGTGCAAGAGACCCAGTACTTC. As protein: CASRPGPGTGVQETQYF. This chain connects TRBV7-2 to TRBJ2-5; 8 positions match TRBD1. With V trimmed by 6 bases and J by 2 bases, 14 bases remained unmatched. Germline V gives CDR1 SGHTA, CDR2 FQGNSA. This CDR3 comprises 17 residues.

V gene TRBV13 combines with J gene TRBJ1-4; 7 bases are shared with TRBD1. Germline CDR1 and CDR2: PRHDT and FYEKMQ (reference sequence). V lost 5 bases to trimming and J lost 7 bases; unmatched junction nucleotides: 10. The CDR3 covers 15 residues. The CDR3 loop reads CASSLGRGLFEKLFF. In DNA, the CDR3 is TGTGCCAGCAGCCTGGGGAGGGGGCTGTTTGAAAAACTGTTTTTT.

In this sample, this clone is medium-sized. This rearrangement joins TRBV6-1 to TRBJ1-5; the match to TRBD1 covers 8 bases. The CDR3 extends over 14 amino acids. Germline CDR1 is MNHNS and CDR2 is SASEGT. V lost 3 bases, J lost 4 bases, and 2 bases stayed unmatched. CDR3 loop: CASSEGQANQPQHF. The CDR3 nucleotides are TGTGCCAGCAGTGAGGGACAGGCAAATCAGCCCCAGCATTTT.

This clone was detected a few times. The V gene is TRBV5-4, the J gene TRBJ2-2, with 7 nucleotides matching TRBD2. This CDR3 spans 15 amino acids. Per the germline V gene, CDR1 is SGHNT and CDR2 is YYREEE (reference sequence). Losses at the gene ends were 4 bases for V and 3 bases for J; bases not matched to a gene: 6. This CDR3 reads CASSLASGYTGELFF. CDR3 DNA sequence: TGTGCCAGCAGCCTTGCTAGCGGTTACACCGGGGAGCTGTTTTTT.

V gene TRBV6-5 combines with J gene TRBJ2-7; tentative D call: TRBD1 (6 bases). The CDR3 spans 14 residues. V was cut by 5 bases and J by 4 bases, with 15 bases left in between. Germline values: CDR1 MNHEY, CDR2 SVGAGI. CDR3 sequence: CASSPRGLAYEQYF. The CDR3 nucleotides are TGTGCCAGCAGTCCCAGGGGTTTGGCGTACGAGCAGTACTTC.

This clone was recorded a few times. This rearrangement joins TRBV19 to TRBJ2-7; no firm D call. Trimming left V 5 bases short and J 3 bases short, with 17 bases between. Germline loops: CDR1 LNHDA, CDR2 SQIVND (reference sequence). The CDR3 has 15 amino acids. The CDR3 reads CASSPTGHVIYEQYF. The CDR3 DNA follows: TGTGCCAGTAGTCCAACGGGCCACGTAATCTACGAGCAGTACTTC.

The rearrangement links TRBV11-1 to TRBJ2-5, with 10 bases aligning to TRBD1. The CDR3 is 15 residues long. The ends lost 3 bases at V and 4 bases at J; junction bases unmatched: 5. Germline assignment: CDR1 SGHAT and CDR2 FQDESV (reference sequence). The CDR3 region is CASSFGTGVGETQYF. CDR3 coding DNA: TGTGCCAGCAGCTTCGGGACAGGGGTAGGAGAGACCCAGTACTTC.

The rearrangement links TRBV5-1 to TRBJ2-7; D ambiguous. Trimming shortened V by 0 bases and J by 5 bases, and 12 bases separated the two germline ends. CDR1 SGHRS and CDR2 YFSETQ come from the germline V gene. The CDR3 runs to 14 residues. CDR3 loop: CASSLDLVRDEQYF. The CDR3 DNA sequence: TGCGCCAGCAGCTTGGATTTGGTTCGGGACGAGCAGTACTTC.

The rearrangement joins TRBV28 to TRBJ1-2; D is unclear. The length of the CDR3 is 14 residues. The V gene's germline CDR1 is MDHEN and CDR2 SYDVKM. V was shortened by 5 bases and J by 3 bases, with 13 bases between the two germline ends. DNA for the CDR3: TGTGCCAGCAGTCCGCCAGACATGGACTATGGCTACACCTTC. Amino acids: CASSPPDMDYGYTF.

The J gene is TRBJ2-1, the V gene TRBV7-9; D is undetermined. CDR1 is SEHNR, CDR2 FQNEAQ, per germline (reference sequence). CDR3 length: 12 amino acids. The V gene lost 8 bases and the J gene lost 5 bases, with 10 bases spanning the gap. The CDR3 loop is CASQLYDNEQFF. CDR3 sequence (DNA): TGTGCCAGCCAGTTATATGACAATGAGCAGTTCTTC.

The chain is built from TRBV28 and TRBJ2-5; 10 nucleotides line up with TRBD1. Losses at the gene ends were 8 bases for V and 1 base for J; bases not matched to a gene: 7. The CDR3 runs to 15 residues. CDR1 and CDR2 (germline): MDHEN, SYDVKM. The CDR3: CASSRDRGLQETQYF. The DNA for the CDR3 is TGTGCCAGCTCCCGGGACAGGGGCCTCCAAGAGACCCAGTACTTC.

This chain joins TRBV9 and TRBJ2-7; D might be TRBD2 (6 bases). Germline CDR1 is SGDLS and CDR2 is YYNGEE. Trimming shortened V by 2 bases and J by 1 base, and 10 bases separated the two germline ends. The CDR3 runs 14 residues. The chain's CDR3 is CASSVGTASYEQYF. CDR3 sequence (DNA): TGTGCCAGCAGCGTCGGGACTGCATCCTACGAGCAGTACTTC.

J is TRBJ2-7 and V is TRBV7-2; 10 bases match TRBD2. Germline assignment: CDR1 SGHTA and CDR2 FQGNSA. V trimming: 7 bases; J trimming: 2 bases; junction bases outside the gene matches: 8. This CDR3 has 15 amino acids. CDR3 sequence (DNA): TGTGCCAGCACGTCCGCTAGCGGGGGACCCTACGAGCAGTACTTC. Its translation: CASTSASGGPYEQYF.

V and J are TRBV11-2 and TRBJ1-1; no definite D call. CDR3 length: 13 residues. The germline CDR1 and CDR2 sequences are SGHAT and FQNNGV. Between the trimmed V and J ends, which lost 7 bases and 4 bases, there was a span of 13 bases. CDR3 amino acids: CASTYLVGTEAFF. The CDR3 DNA sequence: TGTGCCAGCACTTATCTTGTTGGCACTGAAGCTTTCTTT.

This sequence joins TRBV7-8 and TRBJ2-5; 10 bases are shared with TRBD2. Germline values: CDR1 SGHVS, CDR2 FQNEAQ. V was clipped by 1 base and J by 4 bases; unmatched bases: 9. The CDR3 loop spans 17 amino acids. The CDR3 is CASSLGLAGGVGETQYF. The CDR3 coding sequence is TGTGCCAGCAGCTTAGGACTAGCGGGCGGGGTCGGAGAGACCCAGTACTTC.

The CDR3 spells CASARRGGSGSPLHF. The CDR3 DNA is TGTGCCAGCGCCCGGCGGGGAGGGAGTGGTTCACCCCTCCACTTT. V gene TRBV7-9 combines with J gene TRBJ1-6; D is undetermined. Germline-derived CDR1 and CDR2 are SEHNR and FQNEAQ (reference sequence). V lost 8 bases and J lost 9, with 20 bases in between. CDR3 length: 15 amino acids.

The chain is built from TRBV19 and TRBJ1-2; no firm D call. CDR1 and CDR2 from the germline V gene are LNHDA and SQIVND (reference sequence). Trimming removed 8 bases at V and 9 bases at J, with 13 bases between. The CDR3 runs to 11 residues. The CDR3 sequence is CASPDWASYTF. Here the CDR3 DNA reads TGTGCCAGTCCGGACTGGGCAAGCTACACCTTC.

Judged by abundance, this clone is medium-sized. The CDR3 coding sequence is TGTGCCAGCAGTTACGCGGGTACCGGCTACACCTTC. Protein sequence: CASSYAGTGYTF. The chain uses TRBV6-5 and TRBJ1-2; no reliable D call. CDR3 length: 12 amino acids. Germline CDR1 is MNHEY and CDR2 is SVGAGI. The V gene lost 2 bases and the J gene lost 8 bases, with 9 bases spanning the gap.

With respect to this clone: The same CDR3 also results from other DNA sequences found in this sample. CDR3 coding DNA: TGTGCCAGCTCCGGGGGACTGGGAGAGACCCAGTACTTC. Its translation is CASSGGLGETQYF. V gene TRBV4-2 combines with J gene TRBJ2-5; TRBD2 is a possible D gene (6 bases). This CDR3 is built from 13 residues. Germline loops: CDR1 LGHNA, CDR2 YNFKEQ. V gave up 8 bases and J gave up 4 bases, with 14 bases separating them.

V is TRBV7-2 and J is TRBJ1-4; 10 bases agree with TRBD1. The germline V gene encodes CDR1 SGHTA and CDR2 FQGNSA. This CDR3 is 16 amino acids long. J gave up 4 bases and V 1 base, and 3 bases lay outside the gene matches. CDR3 DNA sequence: TGTGCCAGCAGCTTAGGAGGGACAGGGGTTAATGAAAAACTGTTTTTT. Encoded protein: CASSLGGTGVNEKLFF.

This chain uses TRBV30 with TRBJ2-7; perhaps D is TRBD1 or TRBD2 (5 bases each). Trimming shortened V by 8 bases and J by 3 bases, and 20 bases separated the two germline ends. CDR1 and CDR2 from the germline V gene are GTSNPN and SVGIG (reference sequence). The CDR3 covers 14 residues. The CDR3 DNA sequence: TGTGCCCTTTGGTGGGGGACCCTCGACTACGAGCAGTACTTC. Residues: CALWWGTLDYEQYF.

The chain carries TRBV15 and TRBJ1-3; the D is unclear. CDR3 length: 16 residues. The germline V and J ends were trimmed by 4 bases and 0 bases, with 13 bases remaining between them. Germline loops: CDR1 LNHNV, CDR2 YYDKDF (reference sequence). CDR3 nucleotides: TGTGCCACCAGCATATCTTCCGGGATCTCTGGAAACACCATATATTTT. This sequence encodes CATSISSGISGNTIYF.

The CDR3 loop reads CASSSSYDTNTEAFF. The CDR3 region has the DNA TGTGCCAGCAGCTCCAGCTATGACACGAACACTGAAGCTTTCTTT. The rearrangement links TRBV7-2 to TRBJ1-1, with D unresolved. This CDR3 is built from 15 residues. V was pared by 4 bases and J by 1 base, with 13 bases between. Looked up from germline, CDR1 is SGHTA and CDR2 is FQGNSA.

V gene TRBV7-8 combines with J gene TRBJ1-5, with D perhaps matching TRBD1 (5 bases). This CDR3 contains 14 residues. V was cut by 5 bases and J by 1 base, with 9 bases left in between. From germline, CDR1 is SGHVS and CDR2 FQNEAQ. The CDR3: CASSPGGSNQPQHF. As DNA, the CDR3 is TGTGCCAGCAGCCCGGGGGGAAGCAATCAGCCCCAGCATTTT. Filled out from reference TRBV7-8 and TRBJ1-5, the complete variable domain reads GAGVSQSPRYKVAKRGQDVALRCDPISGHVSLFWYQQALGQGPEFLTYFQNEAQLDKSGLPSDRFFAERPEGSVSTLKIQRTQQEDSAVYLCASSPGGSNQPQHFGDGTRLSIL.

The chain combines TRBV5-1 with TRBJ2-6; 7 bases agree with TRBD1. Germline V gene data show CDR1 as SGHRS and CDR2 as YFSETQ. The V segment lost 3 bases and the J segment 0 bases; nucleotides outside the gene matches: 9. The length of the CDR3 is 18 residues. For the CDR3, the DNA is TGCGCCAGCAGCTCCGGACAGGCTGGTGCCTCTGGGGCCAACGTCCTGACTTTC. Protein: CASSSGQAGASGANVLTF.

The chain joins TRBV30 to TRBJ2-5; D may be TRBD2 (6 bases). The length of the CDR3 is 15 residues. Germline CDR1 GTSNPN, CDR2 SVGIG (reference sequence). V lost 0 bases and J lost 3, with 14 bases in between. Written as DNA, the CDR3 is TGTGCCTGGAGTGTACGAGTACTAGCCAAAGAGACCCAGTACTTC. Protein: CAWSVRVLAKETQYF.

The genes are TRBV7-2 and TRBJ1-2; D is possibly TRBD1 (5 bases). The germline gives CDR1 SGHTA, CDR2 FQGNSA. This CDR3 has 15 amino acids. Trimming removed 3 bases from V and 2 bases from J, with 13 bases in between. The CDR3 region is CASSFLTAPNYGYTF. For the CDR3, the DNA is TGTGCCAGCAGCTTTTTGACAGCCCCCAACTATGGCTACACCTTC.

The chain uses TRBV7-2 and TRBJ2-1; 8 bases line up with TRBD2. The CDR3 sequence is 15 residues long. Germline V lookup: CDR1 SGHTA, CDR2 FQGNSA. V lost 5 bases and J lost 13; bases outside the gene matches: 16. The CDR3 is CASSLIPSGWNPQFF. The CDR3 nucleotides are TGTGCCAGCAGCCTGATCCCTAGCGGGTGGAACCCCCAGTTCTTC.